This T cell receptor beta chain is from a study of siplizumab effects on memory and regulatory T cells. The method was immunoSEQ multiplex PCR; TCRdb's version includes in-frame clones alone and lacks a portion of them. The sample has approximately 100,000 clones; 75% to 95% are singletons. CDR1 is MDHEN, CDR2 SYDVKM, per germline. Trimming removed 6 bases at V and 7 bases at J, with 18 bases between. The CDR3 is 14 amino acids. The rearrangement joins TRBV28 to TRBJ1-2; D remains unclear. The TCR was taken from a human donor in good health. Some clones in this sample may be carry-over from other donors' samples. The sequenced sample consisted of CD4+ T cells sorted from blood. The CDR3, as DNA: TGTGCCAGCAGGGTCAACAAGGGAGGAGGTGGCTACACCTTC. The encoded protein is CASRVNKGGGGYTF.